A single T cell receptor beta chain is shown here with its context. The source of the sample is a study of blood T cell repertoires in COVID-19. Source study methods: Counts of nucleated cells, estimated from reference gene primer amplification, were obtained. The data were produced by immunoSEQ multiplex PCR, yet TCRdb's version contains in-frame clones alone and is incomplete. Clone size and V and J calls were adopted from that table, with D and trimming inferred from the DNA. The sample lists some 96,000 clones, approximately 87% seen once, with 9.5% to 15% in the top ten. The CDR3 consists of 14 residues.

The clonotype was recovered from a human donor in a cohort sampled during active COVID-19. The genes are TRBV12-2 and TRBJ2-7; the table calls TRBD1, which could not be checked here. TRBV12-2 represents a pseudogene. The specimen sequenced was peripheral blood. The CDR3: CASRVSQGYYEQYF. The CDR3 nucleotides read TGTGCAAGTCGCGTCTCACAGGGTTACTACGAGCAGTACTTC.